The next 7 T cell receptor beta chains were all read from a single sample in a study of blood T cells in healthy people across ages. A second PCR, run for 7 to 11 cycles, used a sample-barcoded 5' primer plus a J-beta primer mix. TCRdb redid the calling of the 5' RACE reads with MiXCR, one entry per CDR3 protein. The sample records around 800,000 distinct CDR3 sequences, approximately 59% being singletons. The sequencing input was blood. Receptors were obtained from a man aged 25-45 years in good health.

In this sample, this clonotype turned up once. The chain links TRBV5-1 to TRBJ1-1; D is undetermined. CDR3 length: 15 amino acids. The V end was cut by 4 bases, the J end by 5 bases, with 18 bases between. Germline V gene sequence: CDR1 SGHRS, CDR2 YFSETQ. CDR3 sequence: CASSLGGSDGTEAFF. The DNA for the CDR3 is TGCGCCAGCAGCCTGGGTGGGTCGGATGGGACTGAAGCTTTCTTT.

This clonotype showed up just a few times. This chain uses TRBV7-2 with TRBJ2-7; TRBD2 might be the D (7 bases). CDR1 and CDR2 (germline): SGHTA, FQGNSA. The CDR3 covers 14 residues. Trimming left V 5 bases short and J 2 bases short, with 13 bases between. As DNA, the CDR3 is TGTGCCAGCAGCCAAGGGGGGACTACCTACGAGCAGTACTTC. This codes for CASSQGGTTYEQYF.

The V gene is TRBV30, the J gene TRBJ2-1, with TRBD2 identical over 8 bases. V lost 2 bases and J lost 2; bases outside the gene matches: 5. Per germline, CDR1 GTSNPN and CDR2 SVGIG (reference sequence). CDR3 length: 15 residues. The CDR3 here is CAWSHSGGPYNEQFF. CDR3 nucleotides: TGTGCCTGGAGTCACTCGGGGGGGCCCTACAATGAGCAGTTCTTC. Full variable domain (missing parts from reference TRBV30 and TRBJ2-1): SQTIHQWPATLVQPVGSPLSLECTVEGTSNPNLYWYRQAAGRGLQLLFYSVGIGQISSEVPQNLSASRPQDRQFILSSKKLLLSDSGFYLCAWSHSGGPYNEQFFGPGTRLTVL.

The rearrangement uses TRBV27 and TRBJ2-7, with TRBD1 matching over 9 bases. Looked up from germline, CDR1 is MNHEY and CDR2 is SMNVEV (reference sequence). The CDR3 length is 14 residues. The V segment lost 2 bases and the J segment 7 bases; nucleotides outside the gene matches: 6. CDR3 in DNA: TGTGCCAGCAGTTTAGACAGGGGGTTTTTAGAGCAGTACTTC. Protein sequence: CASSLDRGFLEQYF.

This rearrangement joins TRBV20-1 to TRBJ2-6; D gene ambiguous. V lost 8 bases, J lost 0 bases, and 8 bases lay in between. Germline V gives CDR1 DFQATT, CDR2 SNEGSKA (reference sequence). This CDR3 has 13 residues. The CDR3 nucleotides read TGCAGTACTCCAAGCTCTGGGGCCAACGTCCTGACTTTC. This translates into CSTPSSGANVLTF.

This sequence joins TRBV7-8 and TRBJ1-4; D is undetermined. The CDR3 contains 14 residues. Trimming pared 0 bases from V and 3 bases from J, leaving 5 bases between. Germline V gene lookup returns CDR1 SGHVS and CDR2 FQNEAQ. The CDR3 sequence is CASSLAGPNEKLFF. In nucleotides, the CDR3 is TGTGCCAGCAGCTTAGCAGGGCCTAATGAAAAACTGTTTTTT.

The chain uses TRBV28 and TRBJ2-7; TRBD2 is a possible D gene (6 bases). The CDR3 runs 13 residues. V was trimmed by 5 bases and J by 2 bases, leaving 10 bases between them. CDR1 and CDR2 from the germline V gene are MDHEN and SYDVKM. CDR3 nucleotide sequence: TGTGCCAGCAGTAGGCCGGGAGCCTACGAGCAGTACTTC. Its translation is CASSRPGAYEQYF.